The rows below give T cell receptor beta chains drawn from one sample of a study of blood T cell repertoires in COVID-19. The protocol was immunoSEQ multiplex PCR, while the TCRdb copy is restricted to in-frame clones and leaves out a portion. In the table there are around 270,000 clones, 70% to 90% of which are singletons. The specimen sequenced was PBMCs or T cells enriched from blood (not recorded which). Source of these receptors: a woman aged 25-40 years who had recovered from COVID-19. Both conserved end residues are part of each CDR3. A D gene is named only where the DNA matches it firmly. Expanded clones get a size class; other rows say once, few or many, or leave the size out.

clone size	V gene	J gene	D gene	CDR3 DNA	CDR3 protein
.	TRBV7-9	TRBJ1-4	TRBD1	TGTGCCAGCAGCTTGAGACAGGGAGATGAAAAACTGTTTTTT	CASSLRQGDEKLFF
.	TRBV28	TRBJ1-1	.	TGTGCCAGCAGTTTAAATGGGCCTCAATGGAGGGGAGCTTTCTTT	CASSLNGPQWRGAFF
.	TRBV28	TRBJ1-1	.	TGTGCCAGCAGTCCACCACAGGGAATCACTGAAGCTTTCTTT	CASSPPQGITEAFF
.	TRBV3-1/TRBV3-2	TRBJ1-2	.	TGTGCCAGCAGCCTCCGTGAGGTCGCAGGGTATGGCTACACCTTC	CASSLREVAGYGYTF
.	TRBV5-1	TRBJ1-2	TRBD1	TGCGCCAGCAGGTCGGGCAGGGGGCTCTATGGCTACACCTTC	CASRSGRGLYGYTF
.	TRBV6-5	TRBJ1-1	.	TGTGCCAGCAGTTATTTGCAGGGAAACACTGAAGCTTTCTTT	CASSYLQGNTEAFF
.	TRBV2	TRBJ2-7	.	TGTGCCAGCAGTGATGGGTTCGGATCCACACCGGGCGAGCAGTACTTC	CASSDGFGSTPGEQYF
.	TRBV7-8	TRBJ2-1	TRBD2	TGTGCCAGCAGCTCCCCGGGACTAGCGAAGAATGAGCAGTTCTTC	CASSSPGLAKNEQFF
once	TRBV7-9	TRBJ1-4	.	TGTGCCAGCAGCTTAGGGTGGGGCAGGGAAGGAGAAAAACTGTTTTTT	CASSLGWGREGEKLFF
.	TRBV5-1	TRBJ2-5	.	TGCGCCAGCAGCTTGGCGGAGACCCAGTACTTC	CASSLAETQYF
.	TRBV19	TRBJ1-5	TRBD1	TGTGCCAGTAGTATAATCACAGGGGCCTATCAGCCCCAGCATTTT	CASSIITGAYQPQHF
.	TRBV18	TRBJ1-2	TRBD1	TGTGCCAGCTCACGGGATGGACAGGGATCCTATGGCTACACCTTC	CASSRDGQGSYGYTF
.	TRBV25-1	TRBJ2-7	.	TGTGCCAGCAGTGGGCTAGGTTACGAGCAGTACTTC	CASSGLGYEQYF
.	TRBV2	TRBJ2-3	TRBD2	TGTGCCAGCCGGGGGGGGCGCCGGGATACGCAGTATTTT	CASRGGRRDTQYF
.	TRBV11-1	TRBJ1-1	.	TGTGCCAGCAGCCCGAACAGGGCCACTGAAGCTTTCTTT	CASSPNRATEAFF
once	TRBV5-6	TRBJ2-7	TRBD1	TGTGCCAGCAGCCGGGACGGGACAGGGGTGTACGAGCAGTACTTC	CASSRDGTGVYEQYF
.	TRBV7-9	TRBJ1-2	.	TGTGCCAGCAGCTTATGGCCCTGGCAGGGCGAGGATAGGAGCTATGGCTACACCTTC	CASSLWPWQGEDRSYGYTF
.	TRBV28	TRBJ1-2	.	TGTGCCAGTAAAAGACAGGATCTGACCTCAGGGGGCTACACCTTC	CASKRQDLTSGGYTF
.	TRBV28	TRBJ1-2	.	TGTGCCAGCAGTTTAGGCAAGAACTATGGCTACACCTTC	CASSLGKNYGYTF
.	TRBV5-4	TRBJ1-1	.	TGTGCCAGCAGCTTCGGGTCAACTGAAGCTTTCTTT	CASSFGSTEAFF
.	TRBV5-1	TRBJ1-3	TRBD1	TGCGCCAGCAGCGGCGGGACAGCAAGCTCTGGAAACACCATATATTTT	CASSGGTASSGNTIYF
.	TRBV5-1	TRBJ2-7	.	TGCGCCAGCAGCTTGGAGGGGGGACAGTCCTACGAGCAGTACTTC	CASSLEGGQSYEQYF
.	TRBV2	TRBJ1-5	.	TGTGCCAGCACCCGAGAGACAGTGAGCCTCAATCAGCCCCAGCATTTT	CASTRETVSLNQPQHF
.	TRBV30	TRBJ2-3	TRBD1	TGTGCCTGGAGCCCGGGACAGGGTGTAGATACGCAGTATTTT	CAWSPGQGVDTQYF
.	TRBV5-1	TRBJ2-2	.	TGCGCCAGCAGCCCGGGTTCGAGAGCCGCTGGGGAGCTGTTTTTT	CASSPGSRAAGELFF
.	TRBV19	TRBJ1-2	.	TGTGCCAGTAGCTTCCAGGGGAACTATGGCTACACCTTC	CASSFQGNYGYTF
.	TRBV6-2/TRBV6-3	TRBJ2-1	.	TGTGCCAGCAGTTTGAGTCTCCTAGTCTCCTACAATGAGCAGTTCTTC	CASSLSLLVSYNEQFF
.	TRBV3-1/TRBV3-2	TRBJ2-7	.	TGTGCCAGCAGCAAAGGACCCGACTACTACGAGCAGTACTTC	CASSKGPDYYEQYF
.	TRBV7-9	TRBJ1-6	.	TGTGCCAGCAGCTTCCTCGACAGTAATTCACCCCTCCACTTT	CASSFLDSNSPLHF
few	TRBV6-1	TRBJ2-5	TRBD1	TGTGCCAGCAGTGACAGCTCAGGGGGCAAAGAGACCCAGTACTTC	CASSDSSGGKETQYF
.	TRBV10-3	TRBJ2-1	TRBD2	TGTGCCATCAGTGACGGCGGGGGGGCTGGTAGTGAGCAGTTCTTC	CAISDGGGAGSEQFF
.	TRBV7-2	TRBJ2-3	.	TGTGCCAGCATCCAGACTACCGGGCCTTTCTTGGCAGATACGCAGTATTTT	CASIQTTGPFLADTQYF
.	TRBV30	TRBJ2-1	TRBD1	TGTGCCTGGAGTTCTACCGGGACAGGGTCCTACAATGAGCAGTTCTTC	CAWSSTGTGSYNEQFF
few	TRBV2	TRBJ1-2	TRBD1	TGTGCCAGCAGTATCGACAGGGGAAATAACTATGGCTACACCTTC	CASSIDRGNNYGYTF
.	TRBV11-2	TRBJ1-6	TRBD1	TGTGCCAGCAGCTTTCCTGACAGGGCGGGTTTGGTTGAAACACCCCTCCACTTT	CASSFPDRAGLVETPLHF
once	TRBV12-5	TRBJ2-7	.	TGTGCTAGTGGTTTGGTACTCGGGGAACAGGGTTGGTACGAGCAGTACTTC	CASGLVLGEQGWYEQYF
.	TRBV5-4	TRBJ2-2	.	TGTGCCAGCAGCTTGCGGGAGCCGAACACCGGGGAGCTGTTTTTT	CASSLREPNTGELFF
.	TRBV5-1	TRBJ2-7	.	TGCGCCAGCAGCTCCGGGACTCATTCCTACGAGCAGTACTTC	CASSSGTHSYEQYF
.	TRBV6-2/TRBV6-3	TRBJ2-1	.	TGTGCCAGCAGTTACTTGGGCCACAATGAGCAGTTCTTC	CASSYLGHNEQFF
many	TRBV5-6	TRBJ2-1	TRBD1	TGTGCCAGCAGCCAAGACAGGGATTCCTACAATGAGCAGTTCTTC	CASSQDRDSYNEQFF
.	TRBV7-8	TRBJ2-2	.	TGTGCCAGCACCCCCGGGGGGAACACCGGGGAGCTGTTTTTT	CASTPGGNTGELFF
.	TRBV20-1	TRBJ2-3	TRBD2	TGCAGTGCTAGTACCGGGACTAGCGGGGGATCCACAGATACGCAGTATTTT	CSASTGTSGGSTDTQYF
.	TRBV30	TRBJ2-3	.	TGTGCCTCGGACAGTGACGGCACAGATACGCAGTATTTT	CASDSDGTDTQYF
.	TRBV18	TRBJ2-5	TRBD2	TGTGCCAGCTCATCCGGACTAGCGGGAGGGAAGACCCAGTACTTC	CASSSGLAGGKTQYF
.	TRBV10-3	TRBJ2-7	.	TGTGCCATCAGTACAGGGATCTCCTACGAGCAGTACTTC	CAISTGISYEQYF
.	TRBV28	TRBJ1-1	TRBD1	TGTGCCACCTCCAGGGGGATGAACACTGAAGCTTTCTTT	CATSRGMNTEAFF
.	TRBV2	TRBJ1-1	.	TGTGCCAGCAGTGGAGGGAATTTGGGCACTGAAGCTTTCTTT	CASSGGNLGTEAFF
.	TRBV2	TRBJ1-4	TRBD1	TGTGCCAGCAGGAAAACCGACAGGGTAGCCGAAAAACTGTTTTTT	CASRKTDRVAEKLFF
.	TRBV7-9	TRBJ1-6	TRBD1	TGTGCCAGCAGCTTTAGTACAGGGGGCTCCTATAATTCACCCCTCCACTTT	CASSFSTGGSYNSPLHF
.	TRBV2	TRBJ2-1	.	TGTGCCAGCCTCGGGGTTTTAAGCTCCTACAATGAGCAGTTCTTC	CASLGVLSSYNEQFF
.	TRBV21-1	TRBJ2-6	.	TGTGCCAGCAGCAAAGAGGACGGACAGGGAGGTTCTGGGGCCAACGTCCTGACTTTC	CASSKEDGQGGSGANVLTF
.	TRBV5-1	TRBJ1-1	TRBD1	TGCGCCAGCATCATCGGGACAGGCGGGGTCACTGAAGCTTTCTTT	CASIIGTGGVTEAFF